This T cell receptor (beta chain) was observed in a study of post-analysis software for immune sequencing data (dated by TCRdb to between 2015 and 2016). As for the study more broadly: Disease courses on record covered relapsing-remitting, secondary progressive and progressive-relapsing multiple sclerosis, though some patients had no subtype annotation. The patient repertoires were compared against approximately eleven previously published healthy control repertoires obtained from donors aged about 6 to 26 years. A subset of samples was prepared in parallel using single-end sample barcoding, then pooled and co-amplified after Illumina adapter ligation. Points the paper makes about the study in general: Significantly lower normalized Chao1 diversity was found in multiple sclerosis patients than in controls, suggesting substantial peripheral T-cell clonal expansion. Roughly 5 TRBV segments, including TRBV5-6, TRBV5-1 and TRBV20-1, were significantly more frequent in patients than controls. Strong co-clustering of samples prepared in the same batch was shown by direct clustering with F measure, prompting a batch-effect correction. The control group was slightly older than the multiple sclerosis patient group.

To demonstrate the VDJtools post-analysis software, the study profiled TCR beta repertoires from the peripheral blood of about a dozen young patients with multiple sclerosis. The patients with multiple sclerosis were children and adolescents between roughly 6 and 17 years of age. This clonotype came up once. Its specific antigen is unknown. Qualities for individual bases were not recorded, and no much larger clone is one base off. To prepare the library, PCR was applied. Reads for this sample came from an Illumina HiSeq 2500. To reduce PCR and sequencing biases, unique molecular identifiers were built into the TCR beta cDNA libraries. About 500,000 cDNA molecules were obtained for every 1 to 10 million input T cells, so each molecule roughly corresponded to one T cell. The patient libraries were prepared and sequenced using the same protocol as the earlier healthy control dataset. Within a given batch, samples were prepared together, multiplexed and sequenced on the same HiSeq lane. Turning to the authors' computational methods: MIGEC was used to process the raw barcoded reads, and molecular identifier groups with only a single read were discarded before consensus assembly and CDR3 extraction. Clonotype tables were post-analysed with VDJtools, normalizing diversity by down-sampling all datasets to the smallest sample size. To correct batch-related cross-sample contamination, repertoire overlap clustering matched CDR3 amino acid sequences but not nucleotide sequences. TCRdb reprocessing: public reads trimmed at Q25 with fastp, clones called with MiXCR, in-frame beta chains kept. Each CDR3 protein gets just one entry, which takes the most common genes and DNA from the rows behind it. TCRdb assigned the V and J calls; the authors' analysis was not used. This sample gives 350,000 to 450,000 distinct CDR3 sequences in total; more than 30% of them show up just once. The ten top clones hold about 7.6% of the sample.

The germline V gene specifies LGHNA as CDR1 and YSLEER as CDR2. The CDR3 spans 13 residues, from the cysteine through the phenylalanine. Only the CDR3 DNA stays, 39 bases, in frame from base 1. The trim is 5 bases for V and 4 bases for J, with a gap of 11 bases between the germline ends. The chain is assembled from TRBV4-3 and TRBJ1-2, with TRBD1 tentatively as D gene (5 bases match). The sample taken for sequencing was blood. The TCR comes from a girl aged 2-15 years with multiple sclerosis. Here the CDR3 is given as CASSSLGAYGYTF. DNA sequence: TGCGCCAGCAGCTCCTTAGGGGCCTATGGCTACACCTTC.